The T cell receptor beta chain described here comes from a study of control samples from healthy donors and cancer patients. The V gene lost 7 bases and the J gene lost 0 bases, with 12 bases spanning the gap. The CDR3 consists of 13 residues. Germline V lookup: CDR1 SQVTM, CDR2 ANQGSEA. Sequenced by immunoSEQ multiplex PCR; TCRdb stores in-frame clones only, minus some. This sample carries around 150,000 clones, 88% of them seen once, and the ten largest clones take around 1.6%. Sequencing used blood. The TCR was taken from a man younger than 35 in good health. The chain is built from TRBV29-1 and TRBJ1-2, with D possibly being TRBD1 (5 bases). The CDR3 nucleotides read TGCAGCGCTCGGGAACAGGCTAACTATGGCTACACCTTC. Its protein is CSAREQANYGYTF.